This TCR beta chain emerged from a study of chronic HIV infection and antiretroviral therapy. TCRdb recomputed calls from the 5' RACE reads with MiXCR, one row per CDR3 protein. The sample lists some 46,000 distinct CDR3 sequences, about 19% occurring once. This CDR3 is 16 amino acids long. Germline V CDR1 and CDR2: WNHNN, SYGVQD (reference sequence). The ends lost 3 bases at V and 3 bases at J; junction bases unmatched: 5. Source material: peripheral blood. The TCR was taken from an adult who had HIV and had not received antiretroviral therapy, or was an uninfected healthy control (not recorded which). This sequence joins TRBV10-1 and TRBJ2-3, with 11 bases aligning to TRBD2. The chain's CDR3 is CASSDATSGITDTQYF. DNA of the CDR3: TGCGCCAGCAGTGATGCGACTAGCGGGATTACAGATACGCAGTATTTT.